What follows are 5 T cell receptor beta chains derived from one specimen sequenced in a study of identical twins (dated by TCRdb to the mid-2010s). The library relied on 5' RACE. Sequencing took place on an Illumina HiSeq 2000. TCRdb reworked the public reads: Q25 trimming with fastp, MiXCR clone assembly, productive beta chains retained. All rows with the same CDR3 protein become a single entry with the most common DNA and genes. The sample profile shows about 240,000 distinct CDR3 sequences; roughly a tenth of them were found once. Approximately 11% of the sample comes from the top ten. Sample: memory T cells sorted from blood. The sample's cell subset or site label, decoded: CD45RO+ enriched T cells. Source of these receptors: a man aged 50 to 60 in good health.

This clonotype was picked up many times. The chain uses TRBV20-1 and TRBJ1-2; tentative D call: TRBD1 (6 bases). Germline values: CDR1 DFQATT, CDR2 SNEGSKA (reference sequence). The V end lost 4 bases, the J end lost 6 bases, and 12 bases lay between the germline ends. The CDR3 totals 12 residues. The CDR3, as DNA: TGCAGTGCTATGCCAGGGGTCAATGGCTACACCTTC. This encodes CSAMPGVNGYTF.

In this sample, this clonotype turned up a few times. This chain's CDR3 is CSARDLKNTEAFF. As DNA, the CDR3 is TGCAGTGCTAGAGATCTGAAAAACACTGAAGCTTTCTTT. The chain joins TRBV20-1 to TRBJ1-1; D is ambiguous. CDR3 length equals 13 residues. In germline, CDR1 is DFQATT, CDR2 SNEGSKA (reference sequence). Trimming cost V 0 bases and J 2 bases, with 7 bases left between them.

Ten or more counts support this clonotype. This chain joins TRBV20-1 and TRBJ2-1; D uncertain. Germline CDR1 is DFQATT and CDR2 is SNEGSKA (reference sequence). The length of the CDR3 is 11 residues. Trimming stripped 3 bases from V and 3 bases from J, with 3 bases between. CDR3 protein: CSASLYNEQFF. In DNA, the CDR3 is TGCAGTGCTAGCCTCTACAATGAGCAGTTCTTC.

The CDR3 loop reads CASSAGPRDGELFF. CDR3 nucleotide sequence: TGTGCCAGCAGCGCCGGACCAAGAGACGGGGAGCTGTTTTTT. The chain carries TRBV7-8 and TRBJ2-2; D gene unclear. The V and J ends lost 5 bases and 7 bases respectively, with 14 bases between them. Germline V lookup: CDR1 SGHVS, CDR2 FQNEAQ. The CDR3 has 14 residues.

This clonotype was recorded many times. CDR3 protein: CASSRGIHTEAFF. As DNA, the CDR3 is TGTGCCAGCAGCCGGGGTATTCACACTGAAGCTTTCTTT. This rearrangement joins TRBV3-1 to TRBJ1-1; D remains ambiguous. Trimming stripped 4 bases from V and 3 bases from J, with 9 bases between. Germline CDR1 reads LGHDT; CDR2 reads YNNKEL (reference sequence). The CDR3 totals 13 residues.